The 16 T cell receptor beta chains below come from one sample, sequenced in a study of T-cell memory formation after mild COVID-19. MiXCR was run by TCRdb on the 5' RACE reads, yielding one entry per CDR3 protein. The data show about 560,000 distinct CDR3 sequences, roughly 17% seen once. Sequences were obtained from PBMCs or a T cell subset sorted from them (not recorded which). The receptors were sampled from an adult woman who had mild COVID-19 (a few samples of this study predate the infection). Cell type and time point are not known.

Only a few counts were recorded for this clonotype. This sequence joins TRBV5-6 and TRBJ2-4, with D possibly TRBD2 on 6 matching bases. The CDR3 sequence is 15 residues long. Trimming removed 3 bases from V and 6 bases from J, with 16 bases in between. Germline assignment: CDR1 SGHDT and CDR2 YYEEEE. The CDR3 DNA sequence: TGTGCCAGCAGCTCCGGGAGCCGGAGCGGAAACATTCAGTACTTC. Its protein product is CASSSGSRSGNIQYF.

This clonotype has a handful of counts. The chain couples TRBV20-1 to TRBJ2-7, with D maybe TRBD2 (6 bases). Deletions cut 6 bases from V and 3 bases from J, with 21 bases between. Per the germline V gene, CDR1 is DFQATT and CDR2 is SNEGSKA (reference sequence). The CDR3 is made up of 15 amino acids. CDR3 nucleotide sequence: TGCAGTGCCATAGTTAGGCGGGGACTCATCTACGAGCAGTACTTC. Protein sequence: CSAIVRRGLIYEQYF.

This chain joins TRBV4-1 and TRBJ2-7; TRBD2 aligns across 8 bases. CDR3 length equals 16 residues. With V trimmed by 4 bases and J by 3 bases, 11 bases remained unmatched. Germline V CDR1 and CDR2: MGHRA, YSYEKL. This chain's CDR3 is CASSLFRREGVYEQYF. The CDR3 bases are TGCGCCAGCAGCCTATTCCGTCGGGAGGGCGTCTACGAGCAGTACTTC.

The rearrangement joins TRBV5-1 to TRBJ1-1; the D gene is possibly TRBD1 (6 bases). V was clipped by 4 bases and J by 7 bases, with 20 bases between them. CDR3 size: 15 residues. Germline V gene data show CDR1 as SGHRS and CDR2 as YFSETQ. The CDR3 DNA reads as TGCGCCAGCAGCCCTCGGGACACTTGGGGCGTTGAAGCTTTCTTT. Translation gives CASSPRDTWGVEAFF.

The chain links TRBV3-1 to TRBJ1-2; 8 nucleotides line up with TRBD1. Trimming removed 2 bases from V and 9 bases from J; junction bases left unmatched: 5. The germline V gene encodes CDR1 LGHDT and CDR2 YNNKEL (reference sequence). This CDR3 is 13 amino acids long. In DNA, the CDR3 is TGTGCCAGCAGCCAACAGGGGGCCACCCGCTACACCTTC. This codes for CASSQQGATRYTF.

The chain uses TRBV28 and TRBJ2-1, with 11 bases aligning to TRBD1. This CDR3 spans 16 amino acids. Trimming took 6 bases from V and 3 from J; bases not matched to a gene: 7. Germline V gene lookup returns CDR1 MDHEN and CDR2 SYDVKM. In DNA, the CDR3 is TGTGCCAGCAGAAAGCGGGGACAGGGGGGCTACAATGAGCAGTTCTTC. Its protein product is CASRKRGQGGYNEQFF. The full variable domain, rest sourced from reference TRBV28 and TRBJ2-1, is DVKVTQSSRYLVKRTGEKVFLECVQDMDHENMFWYRQDPGLGLRLIYFSYDVKMKEKGDIPEGYSVSREKKERFSLILESASTNQTSMYLCASRKRGQGGYNEQFFGPGTRLTVL.

This sequence joins TRBV4-3 and TRBJ1-2; TRBD1 matches 9 bases. The CDR3 is made up of 17 amino acids. Germline V gives CDR1 LGHNA, CDR2 YSLEER. V dropped 3 bases and J dropped 7; count of bases not matched to a gene: 15. This CDR3 reads CASSHSPRQGGFIGYTF. The CDR3 DNA reads as TGCGCCAGCAGCCATTCACCTAGACAGGGGGGCTTTATTGGCTACACCTTC.

This clonotype was seen only a few times. The chain links TRBV29-1 to TRBJ1-1; D call uncertain. The CDR3 is made up of 13 amino acids. CDR1 SQVTM and CDR2 ANQGSEA come from the germline V gene. Deletions cut 6 bases from V and 1 base from J, with 12 bases between. The CDR3 protein is CSVGHPSNTEAFF. The CDR3 nucleotides are TGCAGCGTCGGTCATCCGTCGAACACTGAAGCTTTCTTT.

The chain links TRBV12-3 or TRBV12-4 to TRBJ2-2; D not resolved. V gave up 5 bases and J gave up 13 bases, with 14 bases separating them. This CDR3 region has 12 residues. The CDR3 DNA reads TGTGCCAGCAGTCTTACCGGGTCCGCGCTGTTTTTT. It yields the protein CASSLTGSALFF.

V gene TRBV7-2 combines with J gene TRBJ2-1; no definite D call. The germline CDR1 and CDR2 sequences are SGHTA and FQGNSA. The CDR3 extends over 15 amino acids. Trimming removed 3 bases at V and 8 bases at J, with 17 bases between. CDR3 sequence reads: CASSLSAGRSDEQFF. In DNA form, the CDR3 reads TGTGCCAGCAGCTTGTCCGCAGGCCGGTCGGATGAGCAGTTCTTC.

The sample holds a few counts of this clonotype. This chain connects TRBV20-1 to TRBJ2-3, with 9 bases lining up with TRBD2. This CDR3 region has 13 residues. Trimming removed 7 bases from V and 3 bases from J; junction bases left unmatched: 5. Germline CDR1 and CDR2: DFQATT and SNEGSKA (reference sequence). The CDR3 coding sequence is TGCAGTGTAGCGGGAGAGAGGACAGATACGCAGTATTTT. Its translation: CSVAGERTDTQYF.

This clonotype was picked up a small number of times. The V call is TRBV29-1, the J call TRBJ2-1, with 8 bases fitting TRBD2. V lost 4 bases, J lost 15 bases, and 8 bases stayed unmatched. Germline V gene sequence: CDR1 SQVTM, CDR2 ANQGSEA. CDR3 length equals 11 residues. The CDR3 nucleotides are TGCAGCGTTGTGACTAGCGTTTTCCCGTTCTTC. This sequence encodes CSVVTSVFPFF.

The chain is built from TRBV6-2 or TRBV6-3 and TRBJ2-7; D unresolved. The V end was cut by 5 bases, the J end by 2 bases, with 10 bases between. Germline V lookup: CDR1 MNHEY, CDR2 SVGEGT. The CDR3 covers 13 residues. CDR3 amino acids: CASSGSTTYEQYF. In nucleotides, the CDR3 is TGTGCCAGCAGTGGCAGTACTACCTACGAGCAGTACTTC.

This clonotype turned up a few times. The chain couples TRBV6-6 to TRBJ2-5; TRBD1 is a possible D gene (5 bases). V lost 6 bases and J lost 0, with 14 bases in between. The CDR3 is 15 residues long. Germline assignment: CDR1 MNHNY and CDR2 SVGAGI (reference sequence). The CDR3 region is CASSNPRQNQETQYF. The CDR3 DNA is TGTGCCAGCAGCAACCCGAGACAGAACCAAGAGACCCAGTACTTC.

This clonotype was seen many times. This chain links TRBV12-3 or TRBV12-4 with TRBJ2-7; 7 bases line up with TRBD1. V was clipped by 5 bases and J by 2 bases; unmatched bases: 9. This CDR3 has 15 residues. Written as DNA, the CDR3 is TGTGCCAGCAGTCCCAGGACAGGAGATCCCTACGAGCAGTACTTC. Residues: CASSPRTGDPYEQYF.

The J gene is TRBJ2-7, the V gene TRBV7-9; D not resolved. CDR3 size: 18 residues. With 0 bases removed from V and 0 bases from J, the gap between germline ends came to 18 bases. Germline V lookup: CDR1 SEHNR, CDR2 FQNEAQ (reference sequence). CDR3 DNA: TGTGCCAGCAGCTTAGCGGGAAGCAGCCCTAGGCTCTCCTACGAGCAGTACTTC. Translated, it gives CASSLAGSSPRLSYEQYF.